Described below is a single TCR beta chain sequence and its context. What it binds is not known. The record originates from a study of response to subunit inactivated influenza vaccine. Overall study findings and caveats: Only a handful of new T cells, the authors suggested, are recruited with each seasonal influenza vaccination.

One entry per CDR3 protein, called by TCRdb with MiXCR from the RT-PCR reads. In the table there are approximately 700,000 distinct CDR3 sequences, roughly 13% of which are singletons. The germline V gene has CDR1 SGHAT and CDR2 FQNNGV. This CDR3 is 14 amino acids long. Trimming left V 5 bases short and J 7 bases short, with 14 bases between. The V call is TRBV11-2, the J call TRBJ2-2; D is possibly TRBD2 (6 bases). The specimen comprised PBMCs from blood, sampled around 14 days before vaccination. This TCR derives from a man between 50 and 59 years old who received an inactivated influenza vaccine. The CDR3 sequence is CASSQATRHGELFF. The DNA of the CDR3 is TGTGCCAGCAGCCAGGCGACTAGACACGGGGAGCTGTTTTTT. The variable domain in full, completed from reference TRBV11-2 and TRBJ2-2, reads EAGVAQSPRYKIIEKRQSVAFWCNPISGHATLYWYQQILGQGPKLLIQFQNNGVVDDSQLPKDRFSAERLKGVDSTLKIQPAKLEDSAVYLCASSQATRHGELFFGEGSRLTVL.